This entry lists 15 T cell receptor beta chains sequenced from one sample in a study of OX40 agonist ivuxolimab in advanced cancers. Clones were read by immunoSEQ multiplex PCR, and TCRdb kept only the in-frame ones, dropping some. The table includes over 20,000 clones, 80% to 90% detected once. Specimen: CD4+ or CD8+ T cells sorted from blood, collected in a trial of the OX40 agonist ivuxolimab. The receptors were sampled from an adult with an advanced solid tumor such as melanoma, head and neck, liver or kidney cancer.

The V call is TRBV19, the J call TRBJ1-1, with D maybe TRBD1 (6 bases). The CDR3 totals 14 residues. V was cut by 4 bases and J by 1 base, with 10 bases left in between. CDR1 is LNHDA, CDR2 SQIVND, per germline (reference sequence). CDR3 sequence (DNA): TGTGCCAGTAGTACCGGACAGACGAACACTGAAGCTTTCTTT. Encoded protein: CASSTGQTNTEAFF.

This sequence joins TRBV2 and TRBJ2-7, with 8 nucleotides matching TRBD1. V gave up 8 bases and J gave up 2 bases; unmatched junction bases: 5. The CDR3 runs to 13 residues. Germline-derived CDR1 and CDR2 are SNHLY and FYNNEI. CDR3 region: CASGQGATYEQYF. The CDR3 nucleotides read TGTGCCAGCGGGCAGGGGGCCACCTACGAGCAGTACTTC. Supplemented by reference TRBV2 and TRBJ2-7, the full variable domain reads EPEVTQTPSHQVTQMGQEVILRCVPISNHLYFYWYRQILGQKVEFLVSFYNNEISEKSEIFDDQFSVERPDGSNFTLKIRSTKLEDSAMYFCASGQGATYEQYFGPGTRLTVT.

The V call is TRBV7-6, the J call TRBJ2-1, with D hard to call. The CDR3 has 16 residues. Germline CDR1 reads SGHVS; CDR2 reads FNYEAQ. V was cut by 2 bases and J by 0 bases, with 11 bases left in between. CDR3 region: CASSLLHAGSYNEQFF. DNA of the CDR3: TGTGCCAGCAGCTTATTACATGCAGGCTCCTACAATGAGCAGTTCTTC.

J is TRBJ1-2 and V is TRBV30, with TRBD1 as a possible D gene (6 bases). Trimming shortened V by 0 bases and J by 8 bases, and 13 bases separated the two germline ends. The CDR3 has 13 residues. Germline CDR1 is GTSNPN and CDR2 is SVGIG (reference sequence). The CDR3 is CAWSVLGADGYTF. CDR3 nucleotides: TGTGCCTGGAGTGTACTGGGGGCTGACGGCTACACCTTC.

The chain uses TRBV12-5 and TRBJ2-2; no firm D call. The V end was cut by 2 bases, the J end by 1 base, with 2 bases between. The CDR3 contains 13 residues. Germline CDR1 is LGHNT and CDR2 is FRNRAP. The CDR3 DNA follows: TGTGCTAGTGGTTTGCGGAACACCGGGGAGCTGTTTTTT. As protein: CASGLRNTGELFF.

This sequence joins TRBV4-1 and TRBJ2-1; D unresolved. Germline CDR1 is MGHRA and CDR2 is YSYEKL. The length of the CDR3 is 15 residues. V lost 8 bases and J lost 0, with 14 bases in between. The CDR3 DNA sequence: TGCGCCAGCGCCTTGAACATCGGCTCCTACAATGAGCAGTTCTTC. Encoded protein: CASALNIGSYNEQFF.

The gene calls are TRBV30 and TRBJ2-7; 7 bases align to TRBD2. Germline V gene lookup returns CDR1 GTSNPN and CDR2 SVGIG (reference sequence). This CDR3 has 13 residues. V lost 0 bases to trimming and J lost 3 bases; unmatched junction nucleotides: 2. The DNA of the CDR3 is TGTGCCTGGAGTGTTGGGAGGGGCTACGAGCAGTACTTC. Its translation: CAWSVGRGYEQYF.

V and J are TRBV27 and TRBJ1-1; no definite D call. V lost 1 base and J 4 bases, leaving 7 bases between the germline ends. Germline lookup yields CDR1 MNHEY and CDR2 SMNVEV (reference sequence). The length of the CDR3 is 13 residues. For the CDR3, the DNA is TGTGCCAGCAGTTTATTTGTGGGCACTGAAGCTTTCTTT. Protein: CASSLFVGTEAFF.

The chain has TRBV10-2 and TRBJ1-6; D unresolved. The V gene's germline CDR1 is WSHSY and CDR2 SAAADI. The V end lost 7 bases, the J end lost 0 bases, and 4 bases lay between the germline ends. CDR3 size: 13 residues. CDR3 region: CASIGSYNSPLHF. The DNA of the CDR3 is TGCGCCAGCATTGGCTCCTATAATTCACCCCTCCACTTT.

V usage is TRBV5-4 and J usage is TRBJ1-1; 7 bases align to TRBD1. The length of the CDR3 is 14 residues. The ends lost 7 bases at V and 4 bases at J; junction bases unmatched: 10. CDR1 is SGHNT, CDR2 YYREEE, per germline (reference sequence). CDR3 sequence: CASPSGGGGTEAFF. CDR3 sequence (DNA): TGTGCCAGCCCTTCAGGGGGAGGGGGCACTGAAGCTTTCTTT.

This clone appeared once. V and J are TRBV7-3 and TRBJ1-1; 9 bases are a match to TRBD1. V was clipped by 6 bases and J by 8 bases; unmatched bases: 1. Germline loops: CDR1 SGHTA, CDR2 FQGTGA. This CDR3 spans 11 amino acids. The CDR3 is CASRQGAEAFF. CDR3 nucleotides: TGTGCCAGCAGACAGGGGGCCGAAGCTTTCTTT.

The rearrangement joins TRBV5-1 to TRBJ2-7; TRBD1 agrees at 10 bases. The germline V gene has CDR1 SGHRS and CDR2 YFSETQ. This CDR3 region has 15 residues. Trimming took 4 bases from V and 4 from J; bases not matched to a gene: 8. CDR3 region: CASSPVTGGLYEQYF. CDR3 DNA sequence: TGCGCCAGCAGCCCCGTGACAGGGGGCCTTTACGAGCAGTACTTC.

The chain carries TRBV15 and TRBJ1-5; TRBD1 matches 8 bases. This CDR3 comprises 19 residues. Trimming cost V 0 bases and J 2 bases; bases outside gene matches: 12. Germline CDR1 LNHNV, CDR2 YYDKDF (reference sequence). CDR3 nucleotides: TGTGCCACCAGCAGAGATCCCGGTACGACAGGGGACGGCAATCAGCCCCAGCATTTT. This codes for CATSRDPGTTGDGNQPQHF.

This clone was counted once. This chain connects TRBV21-1 to TRBJ2-1; the table calls TRBD2, which could not be checked here. TRBV21-1 is given as a pseudogene. The CDR3 totals 18 residues. The CDR3 DNA reads TGTGCCAGCAGCAACTCACGAAGGTCTTGCTTTTGCGGCAATGAGCAGTTCTTC. Translated, it gives CASSNSRRSCFCGNEQFF.

The V and J genes are TRBV4-1 and TRBJ2-7, with D perhaps matching TRBD1 (5 bases). The V end was cut by 4 bases, the J end by 4 bases, with 11 bases between. Germline CDR1 MGHRA, CDR2 YSYEKL. The CDR3 spans 13 residues. The CDR3: CASSPDKGYEQYF. The CDR3 DNA is TGCGCCAGCAGCCCGGACAAAGGTTACGAGCAGTACTTC.